The 5 T cell receptor beta chains below come from one sample, sequenced in a study of blood T cell repertoires in COVID-19. Some clones are missing from TCRdb's copy, which holds only in-frame ones; the method was immunoSEQ multiplex PCR. The sample shows tens of thousands of clones, 60% to 80% of them seen only once. Sequenced sample: peripheral blood. The source of these receptors is a human donor in a cohort sampled during active COVID-19.

This clone was observed a few times. The V gene is TRBV21-1, the J gene TRBJ1-5; TRBD1 was called by the table and not checked on the DNA. TRBV21-1 is given as a pseudogene. The CDR3 totals 13 residues. CDR3 region: CASPVEGDQPQHF. The CDR3 DNA is TGTGCCAGCCCGGTCGAGGGGGATCAGCCCCAGCATTTT.

The V gene is TRBV30, the J gene TRBJ1-2; D is possibly TRBD1 (5 bases). V lost 2 bases and J 0 bases, leaving 13 bases between the germline ends. Germline V gives CDR1 GTSNPN, CDR2 SVGIG (reference sequence). The CDR3 runs to 15 residues. This chain's CDR3 is CAWSMLGGANYGYTF. DNA of the CDR3: TGTGCCTGGAGTATGCTGGGGGGAGCTAACTATGGCTACACCTTC. Variable domain in full (rest from reference TRBV30 and TRBJ1-2): SQTIHQWPATLVQPVGSPLSLECTVEGTSNPNLYWYRQAAGRGLQLLFYSVGIGQISSEVPQNLSASRPQDRQFILSSKKLLLSDSGFYLCAWSMLGGANYGYTFGSGTRLTVV.

The chain uses TRBV28 and TRBJ2-5; TRBD1 matches at 9 bases. Germline CDR1 MDHEN, CDR2 SYDVKM. V lost 4 bases and J lost 5; bases outside the gene matches: 8. The CDR3 has 15 residues. The CDR3 DNA sequence: TGTGCCAGCAGTTCCGGGGACAGGGAGGGGGAGACCCAGTACTTC. Its translation is CASSSGDREGETQYF.

The chain is built from TRBV6-5 and TRBJ1-1; TRBD1 might be the D (6 bases). The CDR3 is 13 amino acids. V lost 5 bases to trimming and J lost 3 bases, with 10 bases between them. CDR1 and CDR2 from the germline V gene are MNHEY and SVGAGI. CDR3 DNA: TGTGCCAGCAGTCTAGGGGGGGACACTGAAGCTTTCTTT. It translates to CASSLGGDTEAFF.

In DNA, the CDR3 is TGTGCCAGCAGCTCCAACAGGGGGTCCTACGAGCAGTACTTC. Translating gives CASSSNRGSYEQYF. The gene calls are TRBV11-2 and TRBJ2-7; 8 nucleotides line up with TRBD1. In germline, CDR1 is SGHAT, CDR2 FQNNGV. V lost 4 bases, J lost 1 base, and 3 bases stayed unmatched. CDR3 length: 14 amino acids.